These T cell receptor beta chains were read from a single sample in a study of shared clonotypes between healthy human individuals. TCRdb's copy holds only in-frame clones and misses some; the assay was immunoSEQ multiplex PCR. The sample includes millions of clones, approximately 92% seen only once; the top ten take over 0.12%. The specimen was naive CD4+ T cells sorted from blood. These receptors all come from a man younger than 35 in good health. CDR3s include the opening cysteine and the closing phenylalanine or tryptophan. D genes are given only for firm matches. Part of the rows lack a size; the others show once, few, many or a class for expanded clones.

j_call d_call clone_size v_call cdr3_aa cdr3_nt
TRBJ1-5 . . TRBV30 CAWSVSGNQPQHF TGTGCCTGGAGTGTCTCCGGCAATCAGCCCCAGCATTTT
TRBJ2-1 TRBD2 . TRBV5-1 CASSTSGSGHNEQFF TGCGCCAGCAGTACTAGCGGGAGTGGACACAATGAGCAGTTCTTC
TRBJ2-2 . . TRBV7-9 CASSLTGKSYTGELFF TGTGCCAGCAGCTTAACAGGGAAGTCCTACACCGGGGAGCTGTTTTTT
TRBJ2-3 . . TRBV30 CAWKGRDTQYF TGTGCCTGGAAAGGTAGGGATACGCAGTATTTT
TRBJ2-5 TRBD2 . TRBV7-2 CASSFPKRGGRLETQYF TGTGCCAGCAGCTTCCCCAAGCGGGGGGGCCGTTTGGAGACCCAGTACTTC
TRBJ2-3 TRBD2 . TRBV11-3 CASSLGASGDTDTQYF TGTGCCAGCAGCTTAGGCGCTAGCGGGGACACAGATACGCAGTATTTT
TRBJ1-3 TRBD1 . TRBV5-6 CASSLRTGGFSGNTIYF TGTGCCAGCAGCTTAAGGACAGGCGGCTTCTCTGGAAACACCATATATTTT
TRBJ2-3 . . TRBV6-5 CASRGDTQYF TGTGCCAGCAGGGGAGATACGCAGTATTTT
TRBJ2-7 . . TRBV5-1 CASSFFTGLGYEQYF TGCGCCAGCAGCTTCTTTACAGGGTTGGGTTACGAGCAGTACTTC
TRBJ2-1 . . TRBV7-9 CASSLDKGSSYNEQFF TGTGCCAGCAGCTTAGATAAGGGGAGCTCCTACAATGAGCAGTTCTTC
TRBJ2-1 TRBD1 . TRBV6-1 CASSEARTGTPYNEQFF TGTGCCAGCAGTGAAGCAAGGACAGGGACGCCCTACAATGAGCAGTTCTTC
TRBJ1-1 . few TRBV6-5 CASSYRGDTEAFF TGTGCCAGCAGTTACCGGGGAGACACTGAAGCTTTCTTT
TRBJ2-7 . . TRBV5-1 CASSLDPGGEQYF TGCGCCAGCAGCTTGGATCCAGGCGGCGAGCAGTACTTC
TRBJ2-1 . . TRBV27 CASSSPARQGRNEQFF TGTGCCAGCAGTTCACCAGCAAGGCAGGGTCGGAATGAGCAGTTCTTC
TRBJ2-4 . once TRBV7-8 CASKPGRRAVNIQYF TGTGCCAGCAAACCGGGACGGAGGGCTGTGAACATTCAGTACTTC
TRBJ2-7 . . TRBV9 CASSFRDGNYEQYF TGTGCCAGCAGCTTCCGGGACGGGAACTACGAGCAGTACTTC
TRBJ2-3 . . TRBV28 CASGGHTDTQYF TGTGCCAGCGGGGGGCACACAGATACGCAGTATTTT
TRBJ1-5 TRBD1 . TRBV12-5 CASGQGGYNQPQHF TGTGCTAGTGGTCAAGGGGGCTATAATCAGCCCCAGCATTTT
TRBJ2-7 TRBD1 . TRBV7-2 CASSRIPGQFYEQYF TGTGCCAGCAGTCGTATTCCGGGACAGTTCTACGAGCAGTACTTC
TRBJ1-2 . . TRBV7-9 CASSLSEVYGYTF TGTGCCAGCAGCTTATCGGAAGTCTATGGCTACACCTTC
TRBJ2-3 . . TRBV5-1 CASSITFTDTQYF TGCGCCAGCAGCATCACTTTCACAGATACGCAGTATTTT
TRBJ2-1 TRBD1 . TRBV6-6 CASSRDRVNEQFF TGTGCCAGCAGCCGGGACAGGGTAAATGAGCAGTTCTTC
TRBJ2-7 . . TRBV30 CAWSGRKDPAYEQYF TGTGCCTGGAGTGGTCGAAAGGACCCAGCCTACGAGCAGTACTTC
TRBJ2-2 . . TRBV7-2 CASSLGILAGELFF TGTGCCAGCAGCTTAGGAATATTGGCCGGGGAGCTGTTTTTT
TRBJ2-2 . . TRBV6-6 CASSKQGNTGELFF TGTGCCAGCAGCAAACAGGGGAACACCGGGGAGCTGTTTTTT
TRBJ1-2 TRBD1 . TRBV28 CALWTGEGYGYTF TGTGCACTTTGGACAGGTGAAGGGTATGGCTACACCTTC
TRBJ2-1 TRBD2 . TRBV19 CASSRNSGKVGNEQFF TGTGCCAGTTCCCGCAATAGCGGGAAGGTCGGGAATGAGCAGTTCTTC
TRBJ2-7 . . TRBV6-6 CASSLGRTIYEQYF TGTGCCAGCAGTTTAGGACGCACCATCTACGAGCAGTACTTC